The 23 T cell receptor beta chains given below trace back to one sample, sequenced in a study of T cell responses to AZD1222 COVID-19 vaccine. Using immunoSEQ multiplex PCR, the repertoire was profiled, and TCRdb retains in-frame clones only, with some absent. This sample has 95,000 to 150,000 clones; 75% to 90% occur once, and the top ten carry about 3.1%. The sequencing used peripheral blood, collected on day 0 of AZD1222 vaccination. These TCRs come from an adult in good health.

The chain employs TRBV7-9 and TRBJ1-1; a weak D match, TRBD1 (6 bases). The length of the CDR3 is 17 residues. Germline assignment: CDR1 SEHNR and CDR2 FQNEAQ (reference sequence). Trimming shortened V by 4 bases and J by 2 bases, and 20 bases separated the two germline ends. The CDR3 bases are TGTGCCAGCAGCTGGCCCAGGGAGGGGGGTCCCAACACTGAAGCTTTCTTT. Residues: CASSWPREGGPNTEAFF.

J is TRBJ1-2 and V is TRBV28; D is unresolved. CDR3 length: 14 amino acids. In germline, CDR1 is MDHEN, CDR2 SYDVKM. Trimming left V 5 bases short and J 3 bases short, with 13 bases between. The CDR3 DNA is TGTGCCAGCAGTCCTCGAGGGCCGTACTATGGCTACACCTTC. As protein: CASSPRGPYYGYTF.

CDR3 DNA sequence: TGCGCCAGCAGCCCCCGGACAGTTCCCTCCTACGAGCAGTACTTC. Residues: CASSPRTVPSYEQYF. This rearrangement joins TRBV5-1 to TRBJ2-7, with a possible D match to TRBD1 (6 bases). This CDR3 spans 15 amino acids. The germline V and J ends were trimmed by 4 bases and 0 bases, with 14 bases remaining between them. Germline-derived CDR1 and CDR2 are SGHRS and YFSETQ.

The rearrangement uses TRBV7-9 and TRBJ1-5, with D maybe TRBD1 (5 bases). The CDR3 extends over 18 amino acids. Between the trimmed V and J ends, which lost 2 bases and 5 bases, there was a span of 22 bases. From germline, CDR1 is SEHNR and CDR2 FQNEAQ (reference sequence). CDR3 sequence (DNA): TGTGCCAGCAGCTTATCTCAGTCGGGGCAGCTCGGGGATCAGCCCCAGCATTTT. Encoded protein: CASSLSQSGQLGDQPQHF.

The chain uses TRBV2 and TRBJ1-5; 9 nucleotides align to TRBD1. The germline gives CDR1 SNHLY, CDR2 FYNNEI. J was trimmed by 4 bases and V by 6 bases; bases with no gene match: 7. There are 15 residues in the CDR3. CDR3 sequence reads: CASRMDGQGNQPQHF. The CDR3 nucleotides are TGTGCCAGCAGGATGGACGGACAGGGGAATCAGCCCCAGCATTTT. Combining the CDR3 with reference TRBV2 and TRBJ1-5 gives the whole variable domain EPEVTQTPSHQVTQMGQEVILRCVPISNHLYFYWYRQILGQKVEFLVSFYNNEISEKSEIFDDQFSVERPDGSNFTLKIRSTKLEDSAMYFCASRMDGQGNQPQHFGDGTRLSIL.

The CDR3 bases are TGTGCCGGAGGACCGGGGGCCAATCAGCCCCAGCATTTT. Translating gives CAGGPGANQPQHF. The chain employs TRBV30 and TRBJ1-5; D is perhaps TRBD1 (6 bases). The CDR3 contains 13 residues. Between the trimmed V and J ends, which lost 8 bases and 3 bases, there was a span of 14 bases. Germline loops: CDR1 GTSNPN, CDR2 SVGIG (reference sequence).

This chain joins TRBV5-5 and TRBJ2-3; D unclear. This CDR3 comprises 11 residues. Trimming pared 6 bases from V and 2 bases from J, leaving 4 bases between. Germline values: CDR1 SGHKS, CDR2 YYEKEE (reference sequence). The DNA of the CDR3 is TGTGCCAGCACTTCCACAGATACGCAGTATTTT. It yields the protein CASTSTDTQYF.

This clone was detected only once. The chain links TRBV9 to TRBJ1-2; D might be TRBD1 (6 bases). In germline, CDR1 is SGDLS, CDR2 YYNGEE. Trimming took 7 bases from V and 4 from J, leaving 17 bases between them. CDR3 length: 14 residues. Written as DNA, the CDR3 is TGTGCCAGCTCGGGGGCAGGGAGGGCCTATGGCTACACCTTC. Amino acid sequence: CASSGAGRAYGYTF.

The chain recombines TRBV21-1 with TRBJ2-3; TRBD2, the table's D call, was not compared with the DNA. TRBV21-1 is marked as a pseudogene. The CDR3 is 15 residues long. CDR3 region: CASSVPSLSTDTQYF. For the CDR3, the DNA is TGTGCCAGCAGCGTCCCTTCCCTTAGCACAGATACGCAGTATTTT.

The chain uses TRBV5-1 and TRBJ2-2; the D is unclear. The V gene's germline CDR1 is SGHRS and CDR2 YFSETQ. With 6 bases removed from V and 5 bases from J, the gap between germline ends came to 17 bases. There are 15 residues in the CDR3. CDR3 loop: CASTLPWTGTGELFF. CDR3 coding DNA: TGCGCCAGCACCCTCCCCTGGACCGGGACCGGGGAGCTGTTTTTT.

The CDR3 loop is CASSFRLAGEETQYF. CDR3 bases: TGTGCCAGCAGCTTTCGACTAGCGGGAGAAGAGACCCAGTACTTC. The chain combines TRBV5-6 with TRBJ2-5, with 12 positions matching TRBD2. CDR3 size: 15 residues. Germline CDR1 and CDR2: SGHDT and YYEEEE. V shed 2 bases, J shed 3 bases, and the junction held 2 bases outside the gene matches.

CDR3 nucleotides: TGTGCCACCAGTGATCCGGCGGGGGGCGGCACAGATACGCAGTATTTT. This codes for CATSDPAGGGTDTQYF. This chain uses TRBV24-1 with TRBJ2-3, with TRBD2 matching over 8 bases. Germline CDR1 and CDR2: KGHDR and SFDVKD. The V segment lost 3 bases and the J segment 1 base; nucleotides outside the gene matches: 5. The CDR3 is made up of 16 amino acids.

The chain has TRBV4-1 and TRBJ1-2; the D is unclear. The length of the CDR3 is 13 residues. Deletions cut 1 base from V and 5 bases from J, with 8 bases between. The germline V gene has CDR1 MGHRA and CDR2 YSYEKL. In DNA form, the CDR3 reads TGCGCCAGCAGCCAAGTGGTGTTTTATGGCTACACCTTC. Its protein product is CASSQVVFYGYTF.

The gene calls are TRBV6-1 and TRBJ2-1, with a weak D call TRBD2 (7 bases). CDR1 is MNHNS and CDR2 is SASEGT in the germline V gene. Trimming removed 2 bases at V and 0 bases at J, with 8 bases between. The CDR3 runs 15 residues. In nucleotides, the CDR3 is TGTGCCAGCAGTGAACGGGGGGCCTCCTACAATGAGCAGTTCTTC. Translating it yields CASSERGASYNEQFF.

The chain links TRBV5-4 to TRBJ1-4; 10 nucleotides align to TRBD1. This CDR3 has 16 residues. V trimming: 4 bases; J trimming: 4 bases; junction bases outside the gene matches: 7. CDR1 is SGHNT and CDR2 is YYREEE in the germline V gene (reference sequence). CDR3 nucleotides: TGTGCCAGCAGCCAGGGACAGGGGTCCAATAATGAAAAACTGTTTTTT. This encodes CASSQGQGSNNEKLFF.

The genes are TRBV20-1 and TRBJ2-6; no clear D gene. V lost 3 bases and J lost 2, with 5 bases in between. The CDR3 contains 13 residues. Germline CDR1 and CDR2: DFQATT and SNEGSKA (reference sequence). The CDR3 loop reads CSASDTGANVLTF. CDR3 nucleotide sequence: TGCAGTGCTAGTGACACTGGGGCCAACGTCCTGACTTTC.

This chain joins TRBV5-1 and TRBJ1-1, with D possibly TRBD1 on 6 matching bases. Germline CDR1 SGHRS, CDR2 YFSETQ. This CDR3 contains 17 residues. V was clipped by 0 bases and J by 4 bases, with 19 bases between them. The CDR3 bases are TGCGCCAGCAGCTTGGACAGGGTTGAGGTGATGGCCACTGAAGCTTTCTTT. Translation gives CASSLDRVEVMATEAFF. Full variable domain (outside the CDR3, taken from reference TRBV5-1 and TRBJ1-1): KAGVTQTPRYLIKTRGQQVTLSCSPISGHRSVSWYQQTPGQGLQFLFEYFSETQRNKGNFPGRFSGRQFSNSRSEMNVSTLELGDSALYLCASSLDRVEVMATEAFFGQGTRLTVV.

The chain has TRBV3-1 (or the pseudogene TRBV3-2) and TRBJ2-7, with D possibly matching TRBD1 (5 bases). Germline-derived CDR1 and CDR2 are LGHDT and YNNKEL (reference sequence). Trimming stripped 4 bases from V and 0 bases from J, with 7 bases between. The CDR3 extends over 13 amino acids. The CDR3 DNA follows: TGTGCCAGCAGCCCCGACAGCTCCTACGAGCAGTACTTC. Protein: CASSPDSSYEQYF.

This clone was detected only once. The chain has TRBV5-5 and TRBJ1-2; a possible D gene is TRBD1 (5 bases). Trimming took off 0 bases at V and 2 bases at J, with 11 bases between the two ends. This CDR3 has 15 amino acids. CDR1 SGHKS and CDR2 YYEKEE come from the germline V gene (reference sequence). The CDR3 DNA follows: TGTGCCAGCAGCTTGGGCGGGGCCAGGAACTATGGCTACACCTTC. Its protein is CASSLGGARNYGYTF.

CDR3 sequence (DNA): TGTGCCAGCAGTCCCTACAGGGGGCTTGGGGGCTACACCTTC. It specifies CASSPYRGLGGYTF. This chain connects TRBV27 to TRBJ1-2, with 9 bases lining up with TRBD1. The CDR3 is made up of 14 amino acids. Germline CDR1 MNHEY, CDR2 SMNVEV (reference sequence). V lost 5 bases, J lost 8 bases, and 9 bases stayed unmatched.

This rearrangement joins TRBV2 to TRBJ1-1, with a possible D match to TRBD1 (5 bases). Trimming stripped 2 bases from V and 2 bases from J, with 9 bases between. CDR3 length: 14 amino acids. Germline CDR1 is SNHLY and CDR2 is FYNNEI. The CDR3: CASSEQGINTEAFF. DNA for the CDR3: TGTGCCAGCAGTGAACAGGGCATTAACACTGAAGCTTTCTTT. Combining the CDR3 with reference TRBV2 and TRBJ1-1 gives the whole variable domain EPEVTQTPSHQVTQMGQEVILRCVPISNHLYFYWYRQILGQKVEFLVSFYNNEISEKSEIFDDQFSVERPDGSNFTLKIRSTKLEDSAMYFCASSEQGINTEAFFGQGTRLTVV.

V usage is TRBV4-3 and J usage is TRBJ2-1, with D perhaps matching TRBD1 or TRBD2 (6 bases each). The CDR3 length is 14 residues. In germline, CDR1 is LGHNA, CDR2 YSLEER. The V end lost 4 bases, the J end lost 8 bases, and 15 bases lay between the germline ends. Here the CDR3 DNA reads TGCGCCAGCAGCCGGCTGTTAGGGGGGCATGAGCAGTTCTTC. It specifies CASSRLLGGHEQFF.

The V and J genes are TRBV23-1 and TRBJ2-5; 7 nucleotides match TRBD1. TRBV23-1 is an ORF; its function is uncertain. After removal of 4 bases from V and 1 base from J, the junction contained 3 bases not matched to a gene. The CDR3 has 14 amino acids. CDR3 DNA sequence: TGCGCCAGCAGTCGGTACAGGGGCCAAGAGACCCAGTACTTC. This gives the protein CASSRYRGQETQYF.